This T cell receptor beta chain came from a study of T cell changes during pregnancy in multiple sclerosis. Assay used: immunoSEQ multiplex PCR; TCRdb lists only in-frame clones, some missing. Seen here are about 55,000 clones, roughly 94% observed once, and the top ten hold over 2%. Germline loops: CDR1 SGHNT, CDR2 YENEEA. The V and J ends lost 1 base and 3 bases respectively, with 7 bases between them. CDR3 length equals 13 residues. The genes are TRBV11-3 and TRBJ2-7; perhaps TRBD2 as D (5 bases). The origin of this receptor is a female donor with multiple sclerosis, enrolled in a pregnancy study. The starting material was CD8+ T cells from peripheral blood mononuclear cells, obtained after pregnancy. This CDR3 is CASSLGTDYEQYF. Written as DNA, the CDR3 is TGTGCCAGCAGCTTAGGGACTGACTACGAGCAGTACTTC. The variable domain in full, with the rest retrieved from reference TRBV11-3 and TRBJ2-7, is EAGVVQSPRYKIIEKKQPVAFWCNPISGHNTLYWYLQNLGQGPELLIRYENEEAVDDSQLPKDRFSAERLKGVDSTLKIQPAELGDSAVYLCASSLGTDYEQYFGPGTRLTVT.